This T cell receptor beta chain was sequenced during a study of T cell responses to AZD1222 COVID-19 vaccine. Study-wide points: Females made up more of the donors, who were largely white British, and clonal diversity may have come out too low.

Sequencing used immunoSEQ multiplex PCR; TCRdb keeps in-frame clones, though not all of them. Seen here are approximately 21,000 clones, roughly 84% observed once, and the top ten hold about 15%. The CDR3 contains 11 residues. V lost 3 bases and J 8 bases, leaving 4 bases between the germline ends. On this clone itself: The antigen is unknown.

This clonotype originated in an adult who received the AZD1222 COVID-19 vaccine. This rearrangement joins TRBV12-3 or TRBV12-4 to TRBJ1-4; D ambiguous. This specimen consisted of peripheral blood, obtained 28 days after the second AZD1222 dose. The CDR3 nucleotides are TGTGCCAGCAGTTTTCGGGAAAAACTGTTTTTT. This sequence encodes CASSFREKLFF.